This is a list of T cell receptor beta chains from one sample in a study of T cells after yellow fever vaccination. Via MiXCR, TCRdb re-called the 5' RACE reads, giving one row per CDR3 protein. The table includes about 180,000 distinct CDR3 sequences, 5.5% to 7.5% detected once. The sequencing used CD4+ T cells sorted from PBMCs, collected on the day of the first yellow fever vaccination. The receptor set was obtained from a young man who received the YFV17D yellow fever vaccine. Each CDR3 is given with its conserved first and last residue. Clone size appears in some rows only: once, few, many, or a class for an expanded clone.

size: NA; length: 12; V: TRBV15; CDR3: CATSSRNSRLFF
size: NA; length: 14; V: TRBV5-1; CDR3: CASSHGQGGNTIYF
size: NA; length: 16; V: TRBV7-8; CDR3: CASSLSTGGATDTQYF
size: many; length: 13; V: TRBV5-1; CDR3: CASSLSQNTEAFF
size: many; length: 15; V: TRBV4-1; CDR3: CATRQGGGINSPLHF
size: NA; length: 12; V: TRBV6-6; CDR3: CASSYSDTEAFF
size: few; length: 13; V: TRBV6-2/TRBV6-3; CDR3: CASSSSGAGAQYF
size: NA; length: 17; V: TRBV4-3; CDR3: CASSQDGRPNVGYEQYF
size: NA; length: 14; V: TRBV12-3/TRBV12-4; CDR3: CASSFKSGGETQYF
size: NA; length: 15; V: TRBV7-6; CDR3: CASSLVGPIDGEQFF
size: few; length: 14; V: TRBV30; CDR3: CAWSVQLLTETQYF
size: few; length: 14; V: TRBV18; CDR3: CASSPPSGADTQYF
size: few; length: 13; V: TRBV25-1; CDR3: CASSRTGSDTQYF
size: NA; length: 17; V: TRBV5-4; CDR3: CASSLYAGASSYNEQFF
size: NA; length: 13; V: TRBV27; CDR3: CASGPRGPHEQFF
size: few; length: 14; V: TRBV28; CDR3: CASRNIQGYYGYTF
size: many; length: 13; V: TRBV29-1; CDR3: CSVRPDEGGEQYF
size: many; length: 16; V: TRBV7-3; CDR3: CASSRGSGPSMGELFF
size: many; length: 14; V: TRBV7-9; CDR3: CASSSRMRNTEAFF